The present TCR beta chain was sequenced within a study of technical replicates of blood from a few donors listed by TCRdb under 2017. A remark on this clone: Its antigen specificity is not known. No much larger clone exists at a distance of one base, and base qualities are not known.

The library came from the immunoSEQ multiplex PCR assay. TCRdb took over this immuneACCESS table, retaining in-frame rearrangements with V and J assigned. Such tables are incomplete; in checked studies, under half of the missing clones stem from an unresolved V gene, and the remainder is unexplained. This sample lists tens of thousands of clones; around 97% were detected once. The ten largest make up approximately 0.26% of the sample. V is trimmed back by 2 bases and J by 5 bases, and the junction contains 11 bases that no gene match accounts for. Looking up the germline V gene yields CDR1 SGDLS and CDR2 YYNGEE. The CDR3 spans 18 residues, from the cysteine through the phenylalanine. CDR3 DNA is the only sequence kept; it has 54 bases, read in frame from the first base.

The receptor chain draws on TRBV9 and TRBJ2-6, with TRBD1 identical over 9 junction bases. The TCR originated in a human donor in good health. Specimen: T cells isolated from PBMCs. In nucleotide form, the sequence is TGTGCCAGCAGCGTCACAGGGGGCGTTAATCTTCGGGCCAACGTCCTGACTTTC. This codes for CASSVTGGVNLRANVLTF. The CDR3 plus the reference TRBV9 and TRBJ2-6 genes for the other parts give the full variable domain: DSGVTQTPKHLITATGQRVTLRCSPRSGDLSVYWYQQSLDQGLQFLIQYYNGEERAKGNILERFSAQQFPDLHSELNLSSLELGDSALYFCASSVTGGVNLRANVLTFGAGSRLTVL.